This entry features one T cell receptor beta chain sequence. The CDR3 totals 16 residues. V was shortened by 1 base and J by 1 base, with 10 bases between the two germline ends. Germline V CDR1 and CDR2: SGHVS, FNYEAQ. Sequencing was performed with immunoSEQ multiplex PCR; in TCRdb, only in-frame clones are kept and a portion is missing. The profile shows about 71,000 clones, roughly 87% of them singletons. The record originates from a study of blood T cell repertoires in COVID-19. Study details: From T cells, B-cell-depleted T cells, or PBMCs came the material, which was cDNA or gDNA.

This receptor was identified in a woman aged 80 or older with acute or convalescent COVID-19. The rearrangement links TRBV7-6 to TRBJ1-4; D uncertain. The specimen sequenced was peripheral blood. CDR3 amino acids: CASSLGNPGTNEKLFF. CDR3 in DNA: TGTGCCAGCAGCTTAGGGAATCCGGGAACTAATGAAAAACTGTTTTTT.